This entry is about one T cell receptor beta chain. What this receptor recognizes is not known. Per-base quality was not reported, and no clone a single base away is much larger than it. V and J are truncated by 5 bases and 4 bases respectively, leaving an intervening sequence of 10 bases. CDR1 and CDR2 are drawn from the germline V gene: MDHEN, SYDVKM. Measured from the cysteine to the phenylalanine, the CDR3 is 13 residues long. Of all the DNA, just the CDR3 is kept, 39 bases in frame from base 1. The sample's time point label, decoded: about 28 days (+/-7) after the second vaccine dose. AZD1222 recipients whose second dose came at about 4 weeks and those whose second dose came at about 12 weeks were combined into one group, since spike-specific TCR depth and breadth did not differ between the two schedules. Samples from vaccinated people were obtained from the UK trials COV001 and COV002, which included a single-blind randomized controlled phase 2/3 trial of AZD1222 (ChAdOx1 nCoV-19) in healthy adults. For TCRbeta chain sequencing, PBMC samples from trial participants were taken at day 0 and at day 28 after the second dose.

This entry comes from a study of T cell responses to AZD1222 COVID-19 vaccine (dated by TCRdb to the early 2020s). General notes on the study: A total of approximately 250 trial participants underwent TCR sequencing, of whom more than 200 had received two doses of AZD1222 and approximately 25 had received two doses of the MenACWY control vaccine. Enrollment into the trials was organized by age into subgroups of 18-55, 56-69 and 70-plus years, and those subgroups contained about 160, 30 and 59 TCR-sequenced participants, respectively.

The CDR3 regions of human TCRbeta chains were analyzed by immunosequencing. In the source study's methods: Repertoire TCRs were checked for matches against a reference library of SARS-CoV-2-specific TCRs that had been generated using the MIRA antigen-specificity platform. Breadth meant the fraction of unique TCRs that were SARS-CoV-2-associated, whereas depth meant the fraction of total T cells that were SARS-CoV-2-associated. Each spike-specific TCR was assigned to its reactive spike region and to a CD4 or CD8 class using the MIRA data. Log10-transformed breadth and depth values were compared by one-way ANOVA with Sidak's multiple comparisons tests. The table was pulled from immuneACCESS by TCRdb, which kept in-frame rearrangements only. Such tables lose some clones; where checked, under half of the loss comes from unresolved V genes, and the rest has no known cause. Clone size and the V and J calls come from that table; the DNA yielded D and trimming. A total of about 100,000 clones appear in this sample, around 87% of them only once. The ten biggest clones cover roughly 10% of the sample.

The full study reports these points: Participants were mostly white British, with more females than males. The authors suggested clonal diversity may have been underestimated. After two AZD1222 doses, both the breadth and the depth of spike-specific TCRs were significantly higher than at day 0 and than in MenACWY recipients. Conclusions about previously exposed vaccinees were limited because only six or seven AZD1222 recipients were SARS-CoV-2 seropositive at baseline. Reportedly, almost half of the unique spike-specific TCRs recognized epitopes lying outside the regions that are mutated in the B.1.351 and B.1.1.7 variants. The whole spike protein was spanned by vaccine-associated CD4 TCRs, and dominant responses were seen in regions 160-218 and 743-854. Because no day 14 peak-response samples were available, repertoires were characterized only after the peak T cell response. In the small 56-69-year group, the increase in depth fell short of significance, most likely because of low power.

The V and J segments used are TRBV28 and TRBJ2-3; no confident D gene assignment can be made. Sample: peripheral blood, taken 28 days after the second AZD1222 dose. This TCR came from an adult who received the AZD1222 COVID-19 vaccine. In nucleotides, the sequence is TGTGCCAGCAGTAAACTCCATCCAGATACGCAGTATTTT. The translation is CASSKLHPDTQYF.